The T cell receptor beta chain described here comes from a study of cytomegalovirus exposure and HLA in healthy donors. Study-wide findings and caveats: Among TCR beta chains, those listed as cytomegalovirus-associated numbered under 200. One variant, a missense change in DCLRE1C, was linked in a later analysis to TCR beta V- and J-gene trimming.

It was with 60 Vbeta and 13 Jbeta primers that the PCR ran. The table came from immunoSEQ multiplex PCR; TCRdb's copy has only in-frame clones and leaves some out. The sample yields 100,000 to 150,000 clones, 75% to 80% seen once. Worth noting for this clone: The antigen remains unidentified.

The sample taken for sequencing was PBMCs. This clonotype was sampled from a woman in her thirties or forties in good health and CMV-seronegative.

The CDR3 DNA reads as TGTGCCAGCAGCGTAGCCTCCACTTTATACAATGAGCAGTTCTTC. The encoded protein is CASSVASTLYNEQFF. The rearrangement joins TRBV9 to TRBJ2-1; D is unclear. The ends were cut back, 0 bases at V and 4 bases at J, with 11 bases in the middle. CDR3 size: 15 residues. Germline CDR1 reads SGDLS; CDR2 reads YYNGEE.